This T cell receptor (beta chain) was captured by sequencing in a study of blood T cells in healthy people across ages. This clonotype was seen only a few times. The antigen is not known. Broader study findings: Getting older went along with TCR beta diversity per million T cells dropping roughly linearly.

Each donor was a healthy Caucasian individual from Russia, aged roughly 6 to 95. In germline, CDR1 is MDHEN, CDR2 SYDVKM. V dropped 3 bases and J dropped 1 base, with 9 bases sitting between them. CDR3 size: 14 residues. Alongside a J-beta primer mix, a sample-barcoded 5' primer served in a second PCR lasting roughly 6 to 11 cycles. A single record per CDR3 protein comes from TCRdb applying MiXCR to the 5' RACE reads. This repertoire shows about 1.7 million distinct CDR3 sequences, about 30% found once; its top ten account for less than 9.5%. The chain couples TRBV28 to TRBJ1-2; TRBD1 is a possible D gene (5 bases). Source material: blood. The TCR sequence derives from a woman aged 30 to 39 in good health. CDR3 protein: CASSFPDSNYGYTF. Here the CDR3 DNA reads TGTGCCAGCAGTTTCCCTGACAGTAACTATGGCTACACCTTC.